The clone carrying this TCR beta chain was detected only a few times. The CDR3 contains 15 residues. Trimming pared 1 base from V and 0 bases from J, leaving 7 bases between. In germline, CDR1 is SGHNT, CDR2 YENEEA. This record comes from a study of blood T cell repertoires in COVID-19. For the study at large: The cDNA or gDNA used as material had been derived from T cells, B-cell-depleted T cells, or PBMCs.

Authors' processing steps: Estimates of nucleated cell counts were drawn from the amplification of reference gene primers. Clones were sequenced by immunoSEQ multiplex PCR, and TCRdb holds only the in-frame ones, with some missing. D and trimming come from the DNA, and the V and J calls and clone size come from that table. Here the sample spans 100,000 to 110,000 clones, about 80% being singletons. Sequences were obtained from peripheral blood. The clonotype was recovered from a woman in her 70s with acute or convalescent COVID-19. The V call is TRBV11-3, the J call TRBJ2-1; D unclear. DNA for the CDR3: TGTGCCAGCAGCTTAGGACGCGGCTCCTACAATGAGCAGTTCTTC. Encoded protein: CASSLGRGSYNEQFF.